This T cell receptor beta chain stems from a study of T cells in Graves' hyperthyroidism and ophthalmopathy. Study-level background: At the time of initial diagnosis and before any treatment, peripheral blood was collected.

Patients showing uncontrolled infection, other autoimmune disease, pregnancy or lactation were ineligible. It was at first hyperthyroidism diagnosis, before any ophthalmopathy symptoms, that the blood sample was taken. 8.5 to 10 ml of fresh peripheral blood supplied the PBMCs. Using RNA transcripts as the source, TCR beta CDR3 regions were amplified. The TCR CDR3 first-round RT-PCR relied on the HTBI primer set. TCRdb reprocessed the multiplex PCR reads with MiXCR, giving one entry per CDR3 protein. This table holds nearly 600,000 distinct CDR3 sequences, approximately 15% found once. Trimming cost V 6 bases and J 5 bases, with 15 bases left between them. CDR3 size: 14 residues. Looked up from germline, CDR1 is SGHDT and CDR2 is YYEEEE.

Sequenced sample: blood. The receptor was isolated from a woman between 25 and 40 years old with Graves' hyperthyroidism that later progressed to Graves' ophthalmopathy. The V call is TRBV5-6, the J call TRBJ1-5, with TRBD1 as a possible D gene (5 bases). In DNA form, the CDR3 reads TGTGCCAGCATGCCGGGACCCATGGATCAGCCCCAGCATTTT. Its protein is CASMPGPMDQPQHF.